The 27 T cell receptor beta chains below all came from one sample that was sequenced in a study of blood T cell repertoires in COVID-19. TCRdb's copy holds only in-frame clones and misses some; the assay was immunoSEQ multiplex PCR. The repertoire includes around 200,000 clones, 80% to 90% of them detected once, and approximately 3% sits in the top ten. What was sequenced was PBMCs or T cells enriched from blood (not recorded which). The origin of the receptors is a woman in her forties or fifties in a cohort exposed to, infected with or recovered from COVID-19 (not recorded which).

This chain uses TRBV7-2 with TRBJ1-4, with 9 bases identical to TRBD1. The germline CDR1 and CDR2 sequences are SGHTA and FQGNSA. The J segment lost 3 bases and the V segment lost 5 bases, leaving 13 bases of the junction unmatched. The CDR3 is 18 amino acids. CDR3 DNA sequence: TGTGCCAGCAGCCCAGAAGACAGGGGGAAGGATCCTAATGAAAAACTGTTTTTT. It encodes CASSPEDRGKDPNEKLFF.

The CDR3 DNA sequence: TGTGCCAGCAGTCGCGGCACAAACTATGGCTACACCTTC. Its protein is CASSRGTNYGYTF. The chain employs TRBV6-2 or TRBV6-3 and TRBJ1-2; D unclear. Germline CDR1 reads MNHEY; CDR2 reads SVGEGT. V shed 5 bases and J shed 2 bases, with 9 bases lying between them. The CDR3 sequence is 13 residues long.

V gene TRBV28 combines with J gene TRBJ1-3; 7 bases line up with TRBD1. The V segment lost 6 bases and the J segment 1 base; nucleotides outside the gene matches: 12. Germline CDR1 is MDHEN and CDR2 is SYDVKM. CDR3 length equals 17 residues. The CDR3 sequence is CASRAAGQVYSGNTIYF. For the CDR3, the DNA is TGTGCCAGCAGGGCCGCAGGACAGGTTTATTCTGGAAACACCATATATTTT.

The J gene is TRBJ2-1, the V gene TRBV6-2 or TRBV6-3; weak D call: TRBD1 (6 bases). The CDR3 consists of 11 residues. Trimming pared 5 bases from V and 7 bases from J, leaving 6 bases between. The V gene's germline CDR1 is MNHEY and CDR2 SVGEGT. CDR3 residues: CASSQGNEQFF. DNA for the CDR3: TGTGCCAGCAGTCAGGGGAATGAGCAGTTCTTC.

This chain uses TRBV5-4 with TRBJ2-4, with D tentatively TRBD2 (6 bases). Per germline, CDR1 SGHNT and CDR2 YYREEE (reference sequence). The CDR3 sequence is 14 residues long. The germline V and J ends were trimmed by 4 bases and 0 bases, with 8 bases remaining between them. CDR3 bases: TGTGCCAGCAGCGGAGGGACAGCCAAAAACATTCAGTACTTC. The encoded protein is CASSGGTAKNIQYF.

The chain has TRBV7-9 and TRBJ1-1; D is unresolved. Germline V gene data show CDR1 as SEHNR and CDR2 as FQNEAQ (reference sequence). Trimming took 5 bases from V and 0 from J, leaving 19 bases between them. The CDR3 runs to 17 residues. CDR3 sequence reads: CASSPPNSEGLNTEAFF. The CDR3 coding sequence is TGTGCCAGCAGCCCCCCGAATTCGGAGGGTCTGAACACTGAAGCTTTCTTT.

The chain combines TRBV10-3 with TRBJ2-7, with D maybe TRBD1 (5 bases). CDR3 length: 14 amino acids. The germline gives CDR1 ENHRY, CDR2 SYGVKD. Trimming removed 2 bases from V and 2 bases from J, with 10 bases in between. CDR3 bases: TGTGCCATCAGTGAGGAGCAGGGCGCCTACGAGCAGTACTTC. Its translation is CAISEEQGAYEQYF.

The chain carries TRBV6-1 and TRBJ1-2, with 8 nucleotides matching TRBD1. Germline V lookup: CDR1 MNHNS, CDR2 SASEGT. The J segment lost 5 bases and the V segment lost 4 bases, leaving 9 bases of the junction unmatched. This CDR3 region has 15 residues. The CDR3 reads CASSVPLGQEYGYTF. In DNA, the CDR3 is TGTGCCAGCAGTGTACCCTTGGGACAGGAATATGGCTACACCTTC.

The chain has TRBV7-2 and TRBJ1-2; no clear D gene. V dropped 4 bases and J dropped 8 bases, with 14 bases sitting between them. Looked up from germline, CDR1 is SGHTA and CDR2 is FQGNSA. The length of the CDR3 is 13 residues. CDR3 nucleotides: TGTGCCAGCAGCTCAATAACGGGTGGGGGCTACACCTTC. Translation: CASSSITGGGYTF. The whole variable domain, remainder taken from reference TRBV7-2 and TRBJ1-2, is GAGVSQSPSNKVTEKGKDVELRCDPISGHTALYWYRQSLGQGLEFLIYFQGNSAPDKSGLPSDRFSAERTGGSVSTLTIQRTQQEDSAVYLCASSSITGGGYTFGSGTRLTVV.

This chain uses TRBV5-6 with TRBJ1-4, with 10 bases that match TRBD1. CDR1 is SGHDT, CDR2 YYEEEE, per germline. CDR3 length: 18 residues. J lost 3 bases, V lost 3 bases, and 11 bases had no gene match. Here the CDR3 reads CASSSSPGQGNPNEKLFF. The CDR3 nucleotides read TGTGCCAGCAGCTCAAGCCCGGGACAGGGGAACCCTAATGAAAAACTGTTTTTT.

This CDR3 reads CASNSGGAKTQYF. Written as DNA, the CDR3 is TGTGCCAGCAATAGCGGGGGGGCAAAGACCCAGTACTTC. The rearrangement joins TRBV13 to TRBJ2-5; 11 nucleotides align to TRBD2. CDR1 and CDR2 (germline): PRHDT, FYEKMQ (reference sequence). This CDR3 spans 13 amino acids. V trimming: 7 bases; J trimming: 6 bases; junction bases outside the gene matches: 4.

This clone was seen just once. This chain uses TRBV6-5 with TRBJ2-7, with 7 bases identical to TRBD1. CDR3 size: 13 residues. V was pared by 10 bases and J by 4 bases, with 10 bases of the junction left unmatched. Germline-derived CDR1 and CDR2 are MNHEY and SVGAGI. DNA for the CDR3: TGTGCCATTCCCGGGACAGCTTTTTACGAGCAGTACTTC. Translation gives CAIPGTAFYEQYF.

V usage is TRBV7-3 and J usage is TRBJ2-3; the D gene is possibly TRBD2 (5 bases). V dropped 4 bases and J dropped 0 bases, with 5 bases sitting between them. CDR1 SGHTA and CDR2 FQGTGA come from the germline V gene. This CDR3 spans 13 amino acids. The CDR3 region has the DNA TGTGCCAGCAGCTGGACTAGCACAGATACGCAGTATTTT. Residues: CASSWTSTDTQYF.

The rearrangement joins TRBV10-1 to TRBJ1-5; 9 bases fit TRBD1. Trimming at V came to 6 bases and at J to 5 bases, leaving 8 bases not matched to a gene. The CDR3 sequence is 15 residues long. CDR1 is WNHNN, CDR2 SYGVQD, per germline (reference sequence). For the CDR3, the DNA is TGCGCCAGCAGGGCCCGGGACAGGGCGCATCAGCCCCAGCATTTT. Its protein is CASRARDRAHQPQHF.

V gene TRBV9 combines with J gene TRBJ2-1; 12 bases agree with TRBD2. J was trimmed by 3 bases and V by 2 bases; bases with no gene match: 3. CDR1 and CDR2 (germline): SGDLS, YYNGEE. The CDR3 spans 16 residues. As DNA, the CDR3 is TGTGCCAGCAGCGTCTCTAGCGGGGGGGGCTACAATGAGCAGTTCTTC. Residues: CASSVSSGGGYNEQFF.

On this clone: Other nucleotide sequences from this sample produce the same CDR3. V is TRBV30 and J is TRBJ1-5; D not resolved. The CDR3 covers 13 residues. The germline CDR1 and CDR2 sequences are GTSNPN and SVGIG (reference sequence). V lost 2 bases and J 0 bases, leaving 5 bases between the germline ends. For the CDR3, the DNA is TGTGCCTGGAGTCTTTATAGCAATCAGCCCCAGCATTTT. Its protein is CAWSLYSNQPQHF.

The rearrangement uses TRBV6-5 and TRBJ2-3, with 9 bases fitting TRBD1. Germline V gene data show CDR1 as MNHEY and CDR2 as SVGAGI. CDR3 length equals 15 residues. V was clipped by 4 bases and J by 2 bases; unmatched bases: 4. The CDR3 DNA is TGTGCCAGCAGTTCGTGGACAGGGGTCACAGATACGCAGTATTTT. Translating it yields CASSSWTGVTDTQYF.

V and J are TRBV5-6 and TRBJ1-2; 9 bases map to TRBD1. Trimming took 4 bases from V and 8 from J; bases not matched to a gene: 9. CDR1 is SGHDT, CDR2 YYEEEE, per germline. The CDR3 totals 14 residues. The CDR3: CASSTSRTGGGYTF. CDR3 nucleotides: TGTGCCAGCAGCACCTCTCGCACAGGGGGCGGCTACACCTTC.

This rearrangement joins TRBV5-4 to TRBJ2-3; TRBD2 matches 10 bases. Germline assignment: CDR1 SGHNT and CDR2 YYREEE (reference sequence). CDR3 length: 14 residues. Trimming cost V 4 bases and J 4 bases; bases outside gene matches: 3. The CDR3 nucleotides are TGTGCCAGCAGCACAGCGGGGGGGGCAGATACGCAGTATTTT. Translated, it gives CASSTAGGADTQYF.

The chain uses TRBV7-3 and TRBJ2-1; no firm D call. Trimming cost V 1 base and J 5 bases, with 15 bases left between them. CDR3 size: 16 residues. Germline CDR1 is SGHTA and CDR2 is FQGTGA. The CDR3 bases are TGTGCCAGCAGCTTAAGCGGTTCGGTTAGTGACAATGAGCAGTTCTTC. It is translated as CASSLSGSVSDNEQFF.

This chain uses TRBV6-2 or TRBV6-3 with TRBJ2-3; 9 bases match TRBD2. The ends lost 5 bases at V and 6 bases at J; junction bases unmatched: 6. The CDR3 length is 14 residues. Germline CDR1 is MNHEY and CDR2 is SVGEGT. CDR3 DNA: TGTGCCAGCAGTGACCGGGGGACTAGCGATACGCAGTATTTT. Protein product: CASSDRGTSDTQYF.

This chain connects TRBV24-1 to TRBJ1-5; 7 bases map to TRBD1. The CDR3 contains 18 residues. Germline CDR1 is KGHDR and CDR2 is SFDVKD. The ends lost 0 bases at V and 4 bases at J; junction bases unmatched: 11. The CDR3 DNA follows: TGTGCCACCAGTGATTTGCTGCCCAGACAGGGTCGGAATCAGCCCCAGCATTTT. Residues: CATSDLLPRQGRNQPQHF.

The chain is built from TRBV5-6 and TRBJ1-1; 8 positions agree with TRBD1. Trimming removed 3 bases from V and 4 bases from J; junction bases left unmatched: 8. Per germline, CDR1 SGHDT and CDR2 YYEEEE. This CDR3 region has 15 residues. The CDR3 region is CASSYRTGQVTEAFF. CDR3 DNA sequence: TGTGCCAGCAGCTATAGGACAGGGCAGGTCACTGAAGCTTTCTTT.

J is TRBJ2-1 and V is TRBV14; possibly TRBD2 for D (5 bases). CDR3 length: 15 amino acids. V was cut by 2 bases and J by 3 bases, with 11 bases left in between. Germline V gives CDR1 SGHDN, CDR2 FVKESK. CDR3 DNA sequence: TGTGCCAGCAGCCAATTTTCCGGGGACTACAATGAGCAGTTCTTC. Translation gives CASSQFSGDYNEQFF.

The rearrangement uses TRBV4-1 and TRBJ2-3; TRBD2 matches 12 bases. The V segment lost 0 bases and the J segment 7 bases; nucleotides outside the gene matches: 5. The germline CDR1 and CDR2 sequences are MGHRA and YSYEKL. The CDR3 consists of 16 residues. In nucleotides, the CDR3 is TGCGCCAGCAGCCAAGATTCTAGCGGGGGGGCATATACGCAGTATTTT. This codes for CASSQDSSGGAYTQYF.

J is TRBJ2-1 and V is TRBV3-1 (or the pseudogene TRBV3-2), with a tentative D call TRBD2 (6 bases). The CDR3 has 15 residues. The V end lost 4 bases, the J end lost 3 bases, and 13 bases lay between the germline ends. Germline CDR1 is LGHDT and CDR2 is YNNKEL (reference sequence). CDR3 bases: TGTGCCAGCAGCCGGAGGGGAGAGGACTACAATGAGCAGTTCTTC. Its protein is CASSRRGEDYNEQFF.

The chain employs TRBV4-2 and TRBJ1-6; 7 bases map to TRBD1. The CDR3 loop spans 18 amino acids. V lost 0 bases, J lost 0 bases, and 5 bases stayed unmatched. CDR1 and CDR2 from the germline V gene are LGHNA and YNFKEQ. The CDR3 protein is CASSQDRQGSSYNSPLHF. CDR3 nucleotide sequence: TGTGCCAGCAGCCAAGATCGACAGGGCAGCTCCTATAATTCACCCCTCCACTTT.